This is a list of T cell receptor beta chains from one sample in a study of blood T cell repertoires in COVID-19. Here immunoSEQ multiplex PCR was the method, and the copy in TCRdb shows in-frame clones only, minus some. The table includes about 330,000 clones, more than 75% detected once. Sequences were obtained from peripheral blood. The source of these receptors is a woman in her 50s with active or convalescent COVID-19. Each CDR3 is given with its conserved first and last residue. A D gene is named only where the DNA matches it firmly.

v_call	j_call	d_call	cdr3_nt	cdr3_aa
TRBV18	TRBJ2-7	.	TGTGCCAGCTCACCGTGGGACGGACTAAGCTCCTACGAGCAGTACTTC	CASSPWDGLSSYEQYF
TRBV9	TRBJ2-1	TRBD1	TGTGCCAGCAGCGCCACGGGACAGGGGGCGCTTGAGCAGTTCTTC	CASSATGQGALEQFF
TRBV6-5	TRBJ2-7	.	TGTGCCAGCATTAGAGGGTCCAAGCAGTACTTC	CASIRGSKQYF
TRBV7-8	TRBJ1-4	.	TGTGCCAGCAGCATAGGGGTAGGACTAGGACTGTTTTTT	CASSIGVGLGLFF
TRBV7-5	TRBJ1-6	.	TGTGCCAGAAGCTTGAGAGAATTTAATTCACCCCTCCACTTT	CARSLREFNSPLHF
TRBV2	TRBJ2-2	TRBD2	TGTGCCACCTCTAGCGGGATGGGAACCGGGGAGCTGTTTTTT	CATSSGMGTGELFF
TRBV4-1	TRBJ2-7	TRBD2	TGCGCCAGCAGCGTAGCGGGAGGAGGCGAGCAGTACTTC	CASSVAGGGEQYF
TRBV4-2	TRBJ2-1	.	TGTGCCAGCAGCCAAACGGCTAGCGACTACAATGAGCAGTTCTTC	CASSQTASDYNEQFF
TRBV6-4	TRBJ2-1	TRBD1	TGTGCCAGCAGTGACGGGACAGGCCTATACAATGAGCAGTTCTTC	CASSDGTGLYNEQFF
TRBV9	TRBJ2-5	.	TGTGCCAGCAGCGTAGGGGTAGGTAGCGGAAAAGAGACCCAGTACTTC	CASSVGVGSGKETQYF
TRBV30	TRBJ1-1	TRBD1	TGTGCCTGGAGTATCCGACAGGGGACTGAAGCTTTCTTT	CAWSIRQGTEAFF
TRBV3-1/TRBV3-2	TRBJ2-1	.	TGTGCCAGCAGCCCTAGTCTCGGCTCCTACAATGAGCAGTTCTTC	CASSPSLGSYNEQFF